The rows below give T cell receptor beta chains drawn from one sample of a study of T cell responses to AZD1222 COVID-19 vaccine. The method was immunoSEQ multiplex PCR; TCRdb's version includes in-frame clones alone and lacks a portion of them. Altogether roughly 150,000 clones are present, roughly 91% being singletons, with the ten largest covering approximately 6.3%. The sample consisted of peripheral blood, taken 28 days after the second AZD1222 dose. The origin of the receptors is an adult who received the AZD1222 COVID-19 vaccine. CDR3s include the opening cysteine and the closing phenylalanine or tryptophan.

V: TRBV19; CDR3: CASPSAADSGNTIYF
V: TRBV5-1; CDR3: CASSYGQGIAPLHF
V: TRBV11-2; CDR3: CASSLDQPGSQPQHF
V: TRBV6-1; CDR3: CASSEVRPYNSPLHF
V: TRBV28; CDR3: CASSPPRDRAKNIQYF
V: TRBV19; CDR3: CASSITGTTNEKLFF
V: TRBV6-1; CDR3: CASSEGVLTGELFF
V: TRBV28; CDR3: CASSFSDRVGEKLFF
V: TRBV2; CDR3: CASIKDTNYGYTF
V: TRBV4-1; CDR3: CASSQDFRLERTSNYGYTF
V: TRBV7-2; CDR3: CASSLVTSGGGEQFF
V: TRBV28; CDR3: CASSAASQGAQGYGYTF
V: TRBV11-2; CDR3: CASSPIVAEQYF
V: TRBV3-1/TRBV3-2; CDR3: CASSHSQGRETQYF
V: TRBV4-1; CDR3: CASSQEQGNYGYTF
V: TRBV5-4; CDR3: CASSLWDRGFVGIGDSPLHF
V: TRBV19; CDR3: CASRIQGAYGYTF
V: TRBV7-9; CDR3: CASSQRPETETQYF
V: TRBV6-5; CDR3: CASSGGGSGNTIYF
V: TRBV2; CDR3: CASSGRRSYNEQFF
V: TRBV18; CDR3: CASSLNTGEGYGYTF
V: TRBV29-1; CDR3: CSATGITNEKLFF
V: TRBV5-1; CDR3: CASSFYGPSSYNEQFF
V: TRBV19; CDR3: CASSGPDRGNYGYTF
V: TRBV4-2; CDR3: CASSLTLAGGPNEQFF
V: TRBV3-1/TRBV3-2; CDR3: CASSQDRGLRTYTF
V: TRBV6-5; CDR3: CASATPGTGYNEQFF
V: TRBV5-1; CDR3: CASSLSIGPNTGELFF
V: TRBV28; CDR3: CASSQHRDSPLHF
V: TRBV7-3; CDR3: CASSPRPSSRAEHYEQYF
V: TRBV19; CDR3: CASTLTLSNQPQHF
V: TRBV18; CDR3: CASSPQGKDTEAFF
V: TRBV7-9; CDR3: CASSPGTGILNEQFF
V: TRBV4-1; CDR3: CASSQDTGRDTEAFF
V: TRBV2; CDR3: CASTDRSYEQYF
V: TRBV5-1; CDR3: CASSLRTSGVYNEQFF